This passage covers 31 T cell receptor beta chains from one sample sequenced in a study of beta chain features in type 1 diabetes. Overall study findings and caveats: Shortening of TCRB CDR3s, moderate but significant, appeared in all four CD4+ subsets of Type 1 diabetes patients.

Expressed TCRB transcripts were sequenced after all isolated RNA was converted to cDNA. TCRdb's table, derived via immunoSEQ multiplex PCR, lists solely in-frame clones and lacks some. The sample consists of some 290,000 clones, roughly an eighth of them appearing once. Their recognized antigens are unknown. Sequencing used naive CD4+ T cells from blood. Source of these receptors: a man aged 30 to 39 with type 1 diabetes.

The chain recombines TRBV7-8 with TRBJ1-2, with TRBD1 matching 7 bases. The V and J ends lost 2 bases and 3 bases, in that order; junction bases with no gene match: 3. This CDR3 comprises 14 residues. Germline CDR1 and CDR2: SGHVS and FQNEAQ. The CDR3 sequence is CASSLRTGDYGYTF. CDR3 nucleotides: TGTGCCAGCAGCTTACGGACAGGCGACTATGGCTACACCTTC.

The chain uses TRBV5-4 and TRBJ2-7, with D hard to call. The CDR3 loop spans 13 amino acids. V lost 0 bases to trimming and J lost 0 bases, with 4 bases between them. Germline V lookup: CDR1 SGHNT, CDR2 YYREEE (reference sequence). The CDR3 DNA is TGTGCCAGCAGCTTGGGCAGCTCCTACGAGCAGTACTTC. Its protein is CASSLGSSYEQYF. Together with reference TRBV5-4 and TRBJ2-7, the CDR3 gives the full variable domain: ETGVTQSPTHLIKTRGQQVTLRCSSQSGHNTVSWYQQALGQGPQFIFQYYREEENGRGNFPPRFSGLQFPNYSSELNVNALELDDSALYLCASSLGSSYEQYFGPGTRLTVT.

In its sample, this clone was seen a few times. The chain carries TRBV5-1 and TRBJ2-5, with D unclear. Germline loops: CDR1 SGHRS, CDR2 YFSETQ. The CDR3 contains 13 residues. The V gene lost 2 bases and the J gene lost 2 bases, with 7 bases spanning the gap. CDR3 sequence: CASSFDIQETQYF. The CDR3 bases are TGCGCCAGCAGCTTCGACATACAAGAGACCCAGTACTTC.

This clone was observed a handful of times. The rearrangement joins TRBV4-2 to TRBJ2-3; TRBD2 agrees at 11 bases. Per germline, CDR1 LGHNA and CDR2 YNFKEQ. V lost 0 bases, J lost 6 bases, and 5 bases stayed unmatched. The CDR3 is 16 residues long. CDR3 bases: TGTGCCAGCAGCCAAGATAAGACTAGCGGGATTGATACGCAGTATTTT. It codes for CASSQDKTSGIDTQYF.

The genes are TRBV18 and TRBJ2-7, with TRBD1 matching over 12 bases. The V gene's germline CDR1 is KGHSH and CDR2 LQKENI. The CDR3 has 17 residues. Trimming took 1 base from V and 3 from J; bases not matched to a gene: 7. CDR3 residues: CASSPQSGTGGFYEQYF. CDR3 nucleotides: TGTGCCAGCTCACCACAGTCCGGGACAGGGGGCTTCTACGAGCAGTACTTC.

The chain combines TRBV6-6 with TRBJ2-2; possible D gene TRBD1, 6 bases. The V end lost 8 bases, the J end lost 2 bases, and 12 bases lay between the germline ends. This CDR3 region has 14 residues. Germline V lookup: CDR1 MNHNY, CDR2 SVGAGI (reference sequence). CDR3 amino acids: CASPPDSNTGELFF. CDR3 nucleotides: TGTGCCAGCCCCCCGGACAGTAACACCGGGGAGCTGTTTTTT.

This clone was picked up a small number of times. The V and J genes are TRBV30 and TRBJ1-5; possibly TRBD1 for D (6 bases). The CDR3 sequence is 14 residues long. Germline V CDR1 and CDR2: GTSNPN, SVGIG (reference sequence). The V gene lost 3 bases and the J gene lost 0 bases, with 9 bases spanning the gap. The CDR3 protein is CAWRQGHSNQPQHF. The CDR3 DNA reads as TGTGCCTGGAGGCAGGGGCATAGCAATCAGCCCCAGCATTTT. Together with reference TRBV30 and TRBJ1-5, the CDR3 gives the full variable domain: SQTIHQWPATLVQPVGSPLSLECTVEGTSNPNLYWYRQAAGRGLQLLFYSVGIGQISSEVPQNLSASRPQDRQFILSSKKLLLSDSGFYLCAWRQGHSNQPQHFGDGTRLSIL.

V usage is TRBV6-1 and J usage is TRBJ2-7; TRBD1 matches 7 bases. Trimming took 6 bases from V and 2 from J; bases not matched to a gene: 4. This CDR3 region has 13 residues. CDR1 is MNHNS and CDR2 is SASEGT in the germline V gene. The CDR3 loop is CASRETGTYEQYF. CDR3 DNA sequence: TGTGCCAGCAGAGAGACAGGGACCTACGAGCAGTACTTC.

This clone was detected only a few times. This rearrangement joins TRBV18 to TRBJ1-2; D possibly corresponds to TRBD1 (5 bases). CDR3 length: 16 residues. The germline V gene has CDR1 KGHSH and CDR2 LQKENI. V was pared by 2 bases and J by 6 bases, with 19 bases between. In DNA, the CDR3 is TGTGCCAGCTCACCAAGGCAGGGTGAGCCGGGGGATGGCTACACCTTC. It translates to CASSPRQGEPGDGYTF. The whole variable domain, remainder taken from reference TRBV18 and TRBJ1-2, is NAGVMQNPRHLVRRRGQEARLRCSPMKGHSHVYWYRQLPEEGLKFMVYLQKENIIDESGMPKERFSAEFPKEGPSILRIQQVVRGDSAAYFCASSPRQGEPGDGYTFGSGTRLTVV.

This clone has only a few counts. The chain links TRBV7-3 to TRBJ2-5; a weak D match, TRBD2 (6 bases). Germline V gene sequence: CDR1 SGHTA, CDR2 FQGTGA. This CDR3 has 14 amino acids. Between the trimmed V and J ends, which lost 5 bases and 7 bases, there was a span of 17 bases. DNA for the CDR3: TGTGCCAGCAGCCCCCTTGGGCGACTAGGGACCCAGTACTTC. Translated, it gives CASSPLGRLGTQYF.

This clone was seen more than once but under ten times. The chain has TRBV18 and TRBJ1-1, with TRBD1 matching 7 bases. The CDR3 length is 15 residues. Looked up from germline, CDR1 is KGHSH and CDR2 is LQKENI. Trimming removed 4 bases from V and 4 bases from J; junction bases left unmatched: 9. The CDR3 is CASSLSTGSFTEAFF. The CDR3 DNA reads TGTGCCAGCTCACTTTCGACAGGGAGTTTCACTGAAGCTTTCTTT.

This clone was detected a few times. V gene TRBV29-1 combines with J gene TRBJ1-2; 10 bases are a match to TRBD1. Germline loops: CDR1 SQVTM, CDR2 ANQGSEA. The CDR3 sequence is 16 residues long. V lost 7 bases, J lost 4 bases, and 15 bases stayed unmatched. The CDR3 loop reads CSAIGNDRGPGYGYTF. DNA of the CDR3: TGCAGCGCGATCGGGAATGACAGGGGGCCGGGCTATGGCTACACCTTC.

This clone came up many times. J is TRBJ2-1 and V is TRBV4-2; TRBD1 is a possible D gene (5 bases). Germline V CDR1 and CDR2: LGHNA, YNFKEQ. V dropped 1 base and J dropped 8 bases, with 12 bases sitting between them. The CDR3 totals 14 residues. The CDR3 reads CASSQAPQGDEQFF. DNA of the CDR3: TGTGCCAGCAGCCAAGCCCCTCAGGGCGATGAGCAGTTCTTC.

The CDR3 loop reads CASSVGTDSYNEQFF. As DNA, the CDR3 is TGTGCCAGCAGCGTAGGAACAGACTCCTACAATGAGCAGTTCTTC. The chain recombines TRBV9 with TRBJ2-1; D gene ambiguous. Germline-derived CDR1 and CDR2 are SGDLS and YYNGEE. The CDR3 length is 15 residues. Trimming took 0 bases from V and 0 from J, leaving 7 bases between them.

The sample holds a few counts of this clone. The genes are TRBV2 and TRBJ2-1; D gene ambiguous. The CDR3 totals 12 residues. V was trimmed by 6 bases and J by 9 bases, leaving 12 bases between them. The germline V gene encodes CDR1 SNHLY and CDR2 FYNNEI. This CDR3 reads CASSMESGEQFF. CDR3 in DNA: TGTGCCAGCAGCATGGAATCGGGTGAGCAGTTCTTC.

This clone was counted between two and nine times. J is TRBJ1-5 and V is TRBV7-9; possibly TRBD1 for D (6 bases). Trimming took off 1 base at V and 8 bases at J, with 9 bases between the two ends. The length of the CDR3 is 13 residues. The V gene's germline CDR1 is SEHNR and CDR2 FQNEAQ (reference sequence). CDR3 coding DNA: TGTGCCAGCAGCTTAGGGGGGGGCGAGCCCCAGCATTTT. Protein: CASSLGGGEPQHF.

This clone has only a few counts. The chain employs TRBV2 and TRBJ2-2; TRBD1 matches 7 bases. J lost 0 bases, V lost 5 bases, and 3 bases had no gene match. The CDR3 loop spans 15 amino acids. The germline V gene has CDR1 SNHLY and CDR2 FYNNEI. CDR3 sequence (DNA): TGTGCCAGCAGTATGGGACAGCCGAACACCGGGGAGCTGTTTTTT. It encodes CASSMGQPNTGELFF.

J is TRBJ2-3 and V is TRBV20-1; D call uncertain. This CDR3 contains 11 residues. The V end was cut by 5 bases, the J end by 6 bases, with 9 bases between. Germline CDR1 reads DFQATT; CDR2 reads SNEGSKA (reference sequence). The DNA of the CDR3 is TGCAGTGCTGCCGATAGTGATACGCAGTATTTT. Translation gives CSAADSDTQYF.

This clone was counted between two and nine times. The chain has TRBV15 and TRBJ2-5, with TRBD1 identical over 7 bases. Near its end, the DNA agrees better with TRBJ2-7, so the J call may be wrong. Germline assignment: CDR1 LNHNV and CDR2 YYDKDF (reference sequence). This CDR3 comprises 16 residues. The CDR3 nucleotides are TGTGCCACCAGCGGGACGGGACAGCCTGACGGCTACGAGCAGTACTTC. Translating gives CATSGTGQPDGYEQYF.

The table lists this clone with a few counts. This chain connects TRBV2 to TRBJ2-7, with 7 positions matching TRBD2. Trimming cost V 3 bases and J 6 bases; bases outside gene matches: 11. The CDR3 sequence is 15 residues long. Germline-derived CDR1 and CDR2 are SNHLY and FYNNEI. The CDR3 bases are TGTGCCAGCAGTGATCTAGCGGAGAGTCTTGGCGAGCAGTACTTC. Encoded protein: CASSDLAESLGEQYF. Filled out from reference TRBV2 and TRBJ2-7, the complete variable domain reads EPEVTQTPSHQVTQMGQEVILRCVPISNHLYFYWYRQILGQKVEFLVSFYNNEISEKSEIFDDQFSVERPDGSNFTLKIRSTKLEDSAMYFCASSDLAESLGEQYFGPGTRLTVT.

This clone was detected only a few times. The V and J genes are TRBV2 and TRBJ2-7; no definite D call. Germline CDR1 SNHLY, CDR2 FYNNEI. The CDR3 is 14 residues long. Trimming removed 3 bases from V and 3 bases from J, with 12 bases in between. CDR3 DNA: TGTGCCAGCAGTGATCTTCGAGCAATCTACGAGCAGTACTTC. As protein: CASSDLRAIYEQYF.

This chain connects TRBV7-6 to TRBJ2-3, with 7 bases aligning to TRBD2. V shed 0 bases, J shed 3 bases, and the junction held 12 bases outside the gene matches. The germline CDR1 and CDR2 sequences are SGHVS and FNYEAQ. The CDR3 runs to 18 residues. For the CDR3, the DNA is TGTGCCAGCAGCTTAGCGCAATGGGGCGGGAGTCAAACAGATACGCAGTATTTT. Its protein is CASSLAQWGGSQTDTQYF.

The rearrangement uses TRBV7-9 and TRBJ2-1, with 8 bases fitting TRBD2. The germline gives CDR1 SEHNR, CDR2 FQNEAQ (reference sequence). The CDR3 totals 17 residues. With V trimmed by 0 bases and J by 5 bases, 9 bases remained unmatched. In DNA, the CDR3 is TGTGCCAGCAGCTTAGCTACCGGGACTAGGACGCACAATGAGCAGTTCTTC. It yields the protein CASSLATGTRTHNEQFF.

The CDR3 region is CASSYSGLNPSEQFF. The CDR3 coding sequence is TGTGCCAGCAGTTATAGCGGACTTAATCCCAGTGAGCAGTTCTTC. The chain has TRBV11-1 and TRBJ2-1; D perhaps matches TRBD2 (6 bases). The germline V gene encodes CDR1 SGHAT and CDR2 FQDESV (reference sequence). The CDR3 is 15 amino acids. The V end was cut by 6 bases, the J end by 9 bases, with 21 bases between.

This clone was detected only a few times. The chain links TRBV7-2 to TRBJ1-1; D uncertain. From germline, CDR1 is SGHTA and CDR2 FQGNSA. The V end was cut by 4 bases, the J end by 3 bases, with 15 bases between. CDR3 length: 15 amino acids. The CDR3 region is CASSYLAGFDTEAFF. CDR3 in DNA: TGTGCCAGCAGCTATCTAGCGGGCTTCGACACTGAAGCTTTCTTT.

CDR3 loop: CASSQSPTGSGANVLTF. In DNA form, the CDR3 reads TGTGCCAGCAGCCAAAGCCCGACAGGGTCTGGGGCCAACGTCCTGACTTTC. The rearrangement joins TRBV4-2 to TRBJ2-6; 7 bases match TRBD1. Germline CDR1 LGHNA, CDR2 YNFKEQ. This CDR3 contains 17 residues. V trimming: 2 bases; J trimming: 1 base; junction bases outside the gene matches: 5.

The gene calls are TRBV4-3 and TRBJ1-2; the D is unclear. This CDR3 is 14 amino acids long. V was clipped by 4 bases and J by 4 bases, with 13 bases between them. Germline assignment: CDR1 LGHNA and CDR2 YSLEER. The CDR3 loop reads CASSLTLEVYGYTF. CDR3 sequence (DNA): TGCGCCAGCAGCCTCACCTTGGAGGTCTATGGCTACACCTTC.

This chain links TRBV19 with TRBJ2-3; TRBD2 matches 7 bases. Per the germline V gene, CDR1 is LNHDA and CDR2 is SQIVND (reference sequence). Trimming removed 10 bases from V and 3 bases from J; junction bases left unmatched: 13. The CDR3 is made up of 15 amino acids. CDR3 sequence reads: CATGNYAGATDTQYF. The CDR3 bases are TGTGCCACCGGGAACTATGCGGGAGCTACAGATACGCAGTATTTT.

The genes are TRBV4-1 and TRBJ2-1; TRBD2 agrees at 8 bases. The CDR3 is made up of 16 amino acids. Germline V lookup: CDR1 MGHRA, CDR2 YSYEKL. V lost 0 bases, J lost 3 bases, and 4 bases stayed unmatched. CDR3 in amino acids: CASSQELAGHYNEQFF. The CDR3 nucleotides read TGCGCCAGCAGCCAAGAGTTAGCGGGGCACTACAATGAGCAGTTCTTC.

V is TRBV7-3 and J is TRBJ2-1; TRBD2 matches at 8 bases. Germline assignment: CDR1 SGHTA and CDR2 FQGTGA. Trimming removed 7 bases from V and 6 bases from J; junction bases left unmatched: 11. CDR3 size: 15 residues. The CDR3 is CASTPGREEGNEQFF. Written as DNA, the CDR3 is TGTGCCAGCACCCCAGGGCGGGAGGAGGGCAATGAGCAGTTCTTC. Full variable domain (remainder filled in from reference TRBV7-3 and TRBJ2-1): GAGVSQTPSNKVTEKGKYVELRCDPISGHTALYWYRQSLGQGPEFLIYFQGTGAADDSGLPNDRFFAVRPEGSVSTLKIQRTERGDSAVYLCASTPGREEGNEQFFGPGTRLTVL.

This clone turned up a few times. The rearrangement uses TRBV7-6 and TRBJ2-7, with 10 bases identical to TRBD2. Unmatched junction bases numbered 3, after V lost 5 bases and J lost 2 bases. This CDR3 contains 14 residues. Germline-derived CDR1 and CDR2 are SGHVS and FNYEAQ. The CDR3 DNA reads TGTGCCAGCAGCGGCGGACTAGCGGCCTACGAGCAGTACTTC. Translated: CASSGGLAAYEQYF. Filled out from reference TRBV7-6 and TRBJ2-7, the complete variable domain reads GAGVSQSPRYKVTKRGQDVALRCDPISGHVSLYWYRQALGQGPEFLTYFNYEAQQDKSGLPNDRFSAERPEGSISTLTIQRTEQRDSAMYRCASSGGLAAYEQYFGPGTRLTVT.